This record looks at one T cell receptor beta chain sequence and its context. The sample belongs to a study of shared clonotypes between healthy human individuals. Study-level background: Two female and a few male donors aged 18 to 49 were enrolled.

The naive CD8 population came from CD45RO-negative cells selected for CCR7, without terminally differentiated effector memory CD45RA+ cells. Profiled with immunoSEQ multiplex PCR; TCRdb holds only in-frame clones, not every one. Seen here are 600,000 or so clones, 90% to 95% observed once, and the top ten hold about 0.11%. The germline V and J ends were trimmed by 5 bases and 0 bases, with 8 bases remaining between them. Germline loops: CDR1 PRHDT, CDR2 FYEKMQ (reference sequence). The CDR3 has 14 residues. The chain is built from TRBV13 and TRBJ1-3; a possible D gene is TRBD1 (5 bases). Input material: naive CD8+ T cells sorted from blood. This TCR was recovered from a woman aged 25 to 39 in good health. For the CDR3, the DNA is TGTGCCAGCAGCGAGGGGAACTCTGGAAACACCATATATTTT. Amino acids: CASSEGNSGNTIYF.